The clone carrying this T cell receptor (beta chain) was seen only once. Its antigen is still unknown. Sequencing was performed with immunoSEQ multiplex PCR; in TCRdb, only in-frame clones are kept and a portion is missing. The data contain about 64,000 clones, around 84% of them singletons. Germline lookup yields CDR1 SGHDN and CDR2 FVKESK. V gave up 3 bases and J gave up 6 bases; unmatched junction bases: 0. CDR3 length: 14 residues. The data were obtained in a study of a mutant IDH1 vaccine in newly diagnosed glioma. Overall study context: Former treatment meant radiotherapy, temozolomide, or both; the majority had gotten both.

The time point here: week 11, during vaccination. In every dose of vaccine, 300 ug of mutant IDH1 20-mer peptide was given alongside topical imiquimod. The J gene is TRBJ1-6, the V gene TRBV14; 9 bases match TRBD1. The clonotype originates from a woman aged 45 to 65 with glioma. The material was PBMCs, obtained from a glioma patient whose treatment included an IDH1 peptide vaccine. CDR3 in DNA: TGTGCCAGCAGCCAGGACAGGGGTAATTCACCCCTCCACTTT. It is translated as CASSQDRGNSPLHF.